The 26 T cell receptor beta chains below were found in one sample sequenced in a study of T-cell reconstitution after alpha-beta-depleted transplantation in children. During its preparation, the TCRbeta library received unique molecular identifiers. From the PCR reads, TCRdb called clonotypes with MiXCR, one entry per CDR3 protein. This sample has about 580,000 distinct CDR3 sequences, with 20% to 25% found just once. The sample in question was PBMCs, mostly from graft donor cells, obtained 360 days after TCRalphabeta/CD19-depleted stem cell transplant. These receptors all come from a boy younger than two who had a stem cell transplant for acute myeloid leukemia, so the T cells may come from the graft donor.

This clonotype occurred many times. The CDR3 DNA follows: TGCAGTGCTAGAGGAATGGGGTCAAAAGGGAACACTGAAGCTTTCTTT. This sequence encodes CSARGMGSKGNTEAFF. The rearrangement links TRBV20-1 to TRBJ1-1; D is ambiguous. The CDR3 is 16 amino acids. V was pared by 1 base and J by 1 base, with 16 bases between. Germline lookup yields CDR1 DFQATT and CDR2 SNEGSKA (reference sequence).

A few counts support this clonotype. The chain combines TRBV6-5 with TRBJ2-5; D not certain. In germline, CDR1 is MNHEY, CDR2 SVGAGI. This CDR3 is 14 amino acids long. Trimming stripped 0 bases from V and 4 bases from J, with 9 bases between. The CDR3 reads CASSYSGWGETQYF. DNA of the CDR3: TGTGCCAGCAGTTACTCGGGGTGGGGAGAGACCCAGTACTTC.

In regard to this clonotype: Since a much larger clone is just one base distant, this may be a read error. This sequence joins TRBV6-2 or TRBV6-3 and TRBJ1-4, with D uncertain. Per germline, CDR1 MNHEY and CDR2 SVGEGT. Trimming pared 9 bases from V and 7 bases from J, leaving 15 bases between. The CDR3 is 13 residues long. CDR3 coding DNA: TGTGCCAGTACCGAGACGCCAAGTGAAAAACTGTTTTTT. Translating it yields CASTETPSEKLFF.

The rearrangement uses TRBV2 and TRBJ1-1, with D perhaps matching TRBD1 (5 bases). The CDR3 has 11 residues. Trimming pared 3 bases from V and 11 bases from J, leaving 10 bases between. From germline, CDR1 is SNHLY and CDR2 FYNNEI. CDR3: CASSEGVRAFF. The CDR3 DNA is TGTGCCAGCAGTGAGGGGGTGCGGGCTTTCTTT.

This clonotype came up many times. The chain combines TRBV12-3 or TRBV12-4 with TRBJ2-1, with a tentative D call TRBD1 (6 bases). Trimming took off 6 bases at V and 7 bases at J, with 19 bases between the two ends. The CDR3 is 15 residues long. The DNA for the CDR3 is TGTGCCAGCAGAAAGGGACAACCATTGGGGAATGAGCAGTTCTTC. This gives the protein CASRKGQPLGNEQFF.

This clonotype was detected only a few times. The gene calls are TRBV28 and TRBJ2-7; D remains unclear. V lost 6 bases and J 0 bases, leaving 12 bases between the germline ends. The CDR3 has 14 amino acids. Per germline, CDR1 MDHEN and CDR2 SYDVKM. The CDR3 coding sequence is TGTGCCAGCAGAGAAGAGGAGAGCTCCTACGAGCAGTACTTC. Its protein product is CASREEESSYEQYF.

The chain joins TRBV15 to TRBJ2-5, with D hard to call. From germline, CDR1 is LNHNV and CDR2 YYDKDF (reference sequence). The V end was cut by 0 bases, the J end by 1 base, with 9 bases between. The CDR3 has 15 amino acids. CDR3 DNA: TGTGCCACCAGCAGAGATGAGGCAGTCCAAGAGACCCAGTACTTC. Translating gives CATSRDEAVQETQYF.

This chain uses TRBV5-1 with TRBJ2-7; D gene unclear. This CDR3 contains 13 residues. The V end lost 0 bases, the J end lost 5 bases, and 9 bases lay between the germline ends. CDR1 and CDR2 from the germline V gene are SGHRS and YFSETQ. The CDR3 DNA follows: TGCGCCAGCAGCTTGGCGGGCAGTAACGAGCAGTACGTC. Translation: CASSLAGSNEQYV.

This clonotype was observed at least ten times. This chain links TRBV27 with TRBJ1-6; no definite D call. CDR3 length: 14 amino acids. Germline lookup yields CDR1 MNHEY and CDR2 SMNVEV (reference sequence). The ends were cut back, 5 bases at V and 7 bases at J, with 12 bases in the middle. Here the CDR3 reads CASSVRTLNSPLHF. As DNA, the CDR3 is TGTGCCAGCAGTGTCCGGACGTTAAATTCACCCCTCCACTTT.

This clonotype was picked up many times. This chain links TRBV12-3 or TRBV12-4 with TRBJ2-7; 7 bases line up with TRBD1. This CDR3 contains 13 residues. Germline trimming cut 5 bases from V and 6 bases from J; bases unmatched to any gene: 7. CDR3 coding DNA: TGTGCCAGCAGTCGACAGGGTGGCTCCGAGCAGTACTTC. It is translated as CASSRQGGSEQYF.

This clonotype showed up many times. The chain uses TRBV24-1 and TRBJ2-2; tentatively, D is TRBD1 (6 bases). Trimming took off 4 bases at V and 6 bases at J, with 8 bases between the two ends. Germline CDR1 and CDR2: KGHDR and SFDVKD. This CDR3 has 13 amino acids. DNA for the CDR3: TGTGCCACCAGTGAGTGGACAGCCGGGGAGCTGTTTTTT. Its translation is CATSEWTAGELFF.

Written as DNA, the CDR3 is TGTGCCAGCAGTTACTCAAACTTCAACGGGGAGCTGTTTTTT. It is translated as CASSYSNFNGELFF. The rearrangement links TRBV6-5 to TRBJ2-2; D remains unclear. This CDR3 region has 14 residues. Looked up from germline, CDR1 is MNHEY and CDR2 is SVGAGI. With 0 bases removed from V and 7 bases from J, the gap between germline ends came to 9 bases.

This clonotype has a handful of counts. This chain joins TRBV20-1 and TRBJ2-5; TRBD2 aligns across 15 bases. J lost 0 bases, V lost 5 bases, and 1 base had no gene match. Germline loops: CDR1 DFQATT, CDR2 SNEGSKA (reference sequence). CDR3 length: 15 amino acids. Here the CDR3 reads CSAGTSGGYQETQYF. The CDR3 DNA reads TGCAGTGCTGGGACTAGCGGGGGGTACCAAGAGACCCAGTACTTC.

This chain links TRBV19 with TRBJ2-3; no clear D gene. CDR3 size: 14 residues. V lost 3 bases, J lost 0 bases, and 7 bases lay in between. Germline V gives CDR1 LNHDA, CDR2 SQIVND (reference sequence). In DNA, the CDR3 is TGTGCCAGTAGTATTAGAACTAGCACAGATACGCAGTATTTT. Protein: CASSIRTSTDTQYF.

The chain has TRBV13 and TRBJ2-7; no clear D gene. The length of the CDR3 is 14 residues. Germline CDR1 PRHDT, CDR2 FYEKMQ (reference sequence). Trimming left V 3 bases short and J 1 base short, with 10 bases between. CDR3 nucleotides: TGTGCCAGCAGCTTGGGTCGTAGGTCCTACGAGCAGTACGTC. Its protein product is CASSLGRRSYEQYV.

This clonotype was observed many times. CDR3 coding DNA: TGTGCCAGCAGCTTGGGGGGAGGCAATCAGCCCCAGCATTTT. Amino acids: CASSLGGGNQPQHF. V usage is TRBV27 and J usage is TRBJ1-5; perhaps TRBD1 as D (5 bases). Per germline, CDR1 MNHEY and CDR2 SMNVEV (reference sequence). CDR3 length: 14 residues. Trimming took 6 bases from V and 2 from J, leaving 11 bases between them.

The chain joins TRBV25-1 to TRBJ2-3; 7 nucleotides agree with TRBD1. V lost 8 bases to trimming and J lost 3 bases; unmatched junction nucleotides: 23. The CDR3 has 19 residues. Germline V gene data show CDR1 as MGHDK and CDR2 as SYGVNS. The CDR3 DNA reads as TGTGCCAGCTTAGGACCCTTGGGGACAGACCCTATGGAGACAGATACGCAGTATTTT. This sequence encodes CASLGPLGTDPMETDTQYF.

The V gene is TRBV5-6, the J gene TRBJ2-5; D is possibly TRBD1 or TRBD2 (5 bases each). CDR1 is SGHDT and CDR2 is YYEEEE in the germline V gene. V lost 3 bases and J lost 2, with 17 bases in between. This CDR3 has 16 amino acids. The CDR3 loop is CASSSRPGWGQETQYF. Written as DNA, the CDR3 is TGTGCCAGCAGCTCGCGGCCAGGGTGGGGGCAAGAGACCCAGTACTTC.

This clonotype has just a few counts. V and J are TRBV12-3 or TRBV12-4 and TRBJ1-5; D is unresolved. The CDR3 contains 14 residues. Trimming stripped 3 bases from V and 3 bases from J, with 9 bases between. The CDR3, as DNA: TGTGCCAGCAGTTTTGGAGGGATCAATCAGCCCCAGCATTTT. It encodes CASSFGGINQPQHF.

This clonotype has at least ten counts. The rearrangement links TRBV12-3 or TRBV12-4 to TRBJ1-1; D is unresolved. This CDR3 is built from 15 residues. V was trimmed by 2 bases and J by 0 bases, leaving 10 bases between them. The CDR3 nucleotides are TGTGCCAGCAGTTTACGGCCCGAGGTGAACACTGAAGCTTTCTTT. Translation: CASSLRPEVNTEAFF.

CDR3 sequence: CSAAFGTDADTQYF. The CDR3 DNA reads TGCAGTGCTGCTTTTGGGACTGACGCAGATACGCAGTATTTT. The rearrangement uses TRBV20-1 and TRBJ2-3; the D gene is possibly TRBD2 (6 bases). There are 14 residues in the CDR3. V dropped 5 bases and J dropped 4 bases, with 16 bases sitting between them. Germline CDR1 is DFQATT and CDR2 is SNEGSKA (reference sequence).

In its sample, this clonotype was seen many times. The V gene is TRBV7-2, the J gene TRBJ1-3; D remains unclear. This CDR3 comprises 16 residues. Trimming stripped 5 bases from V and 4 bases from J, with 18 bases between. The germline CDR1 and CDR2 sequences are SGHTA and FQGNSA. This chain's CDR3 is CASSQMPLRAGNTIYF. The CDR3 region has the DNA TGTGCCAGCAGCCAAATGCCCTTAAGGGCCGGAAACACCATATATTTT.

The rearrangement links TRBV20-1 to TRBJ2-7, with D uncertain. This CDR3 comprises 16 residues. The V end was cut by 0 bases, the J end by 0 bases, with 15 bases between. Germline V lookup: CDR1 DFQATT, CDR2 SNEGSKA (reference sequence). CDR3 sequence reads: CSARDWVRGGSYEQYF. In DNA form, the CDR3 reads TGCAGTGCTAGAGATTGGGTCCGTGGCGGCTCCTACGAGCAGTACTTC.

This clonotype occurred many times. The V and J genes are TRBV20-1 and TRBJ1-1; perhaps TRBD1 as D (5 bases). The V end was cut by 7 bases, the J end by 4 bases, with 16 bases between. Germline assignment: CDR1 DFQATT and CDR2 SNEGSKA (reference sequence). The CDR3 runs 13 residues. The CDR3 loop reads CSVRGGSSTEAFF. The CDR3 DNA is TGCAGTGTTCGGGGCGGTTCGAGCACTGAAGCTTTCTTT.

This clonotype was picked up a small number of times. The V gene is TRBV27, the J gene TRBJ1-4; unclear D gene. Per the germline V gene, CDR1 is MNHEY and CDR2 is SMNVEV (reference sequence). The V end was cut by 2 bases, the J end by 0 bases, with 10 bases between. There are 16 residues in the CDR3. CDR3 nucleotide sequence: TGTGCCAGCAGTTTACGTCCCCAGGCAACTAATGAAAAACTGTTTTTT. It yields the protein CASSLRPQATNEKLFF.

This clonotype was counted at least ten times. The J gene is TRBJ2-1, the V gene TRBV29-1; D assignment may be TRBD1 or TRBD2 (5 bases each). This CDR3 region has 14 residues. Trimming removed 6 bases at V and 7 bases at J, with 19 bases between. Germline V gene lookup returns CDR1 SQVTM and CDR2 ANQGSEA. CDR3 sequence (DNA): TGCAGCGTGGTCGCCGGGACCCCGGGAAATGAGCAGTTCTTC. It yields the protein CSVVAGTPGNEQFF.